Listed here are 10 T cell receptor beta chains from one sample, sequenced in a study of blood T cell repertoires in COVID-19. Clones were sequenced by immunoSEQ multiplex PCR, and TCRdb holds only the in-frame ones, with some missing. Of some 120,000 clones listed, roughly 90% are singletons. The material sequenced was peripheral blood. These receptors came from a man in his fifties with COVID-19, enrolled during active disease.

The chain employs TRBV7-9 and TRBJ1-1; D is perhaps TRBD1 (6 bases). The germline gives CDR1 SEHNR, CDR2 FQNEAQ (reference sequence). The CDR3 is 16 residues long. V was cut by 5 bases and J by 0 bases, with 16 bases left in between. The CDR3 DNA sequence: TGTGCCAGCAGCCCACAGGGTTTATCCTTGAACACTGAAGCTTTCTTT. Residues: CASSPQGLSLNTEAFF.

This clone appeared a single time. The V call is TRBV5-1, the J call TRBJ1-2; a possible D gene is TRBD1 (6 bases). Deletions cut 4 bases from V and 3 bases from J, with 10 bases between. This CDR3 is built from 13 residues. In germline, CDR1 is SGHRS, CDR2 YFSETQ. CDR3: CASSDGQYYGYTF. CDR3 in DNA: TGCGCCAGCAGCGACGGACAGTACTATGGCTACACCTTC.

The chain combines TRBV28 with TRBJ1-2; TRBD1 might be the D (6 bases). The CDR3 has 13 residues. Germline V lookup: CDR1 MDHEN, CDR2 SYDVKM. Trimming left V 4 bases short and J 2 bases short, with 8 bases between. CDR3 DNA sequence: TGTGCCAGCAGTTCCGGACAGAACTATGGCTACACCTTC. Its translation is CASSSGQNYGYTF.

The chain joins TRBV2 to TRBJ2-5, with 11 bases that match TRBD1. This CDR3 comprises 14 residues. V dropped 8 bases and J dropped 2; count of bases not matched to a gene: 4. CDR1 is SNHLY and CDR2 is FYNNEI in the germline V gene. The CDR3 DNA reads as TGTGCCAGCGGGGGACAGGGGGATCAAGAGACCCAGTACTTC. This gives the protein CASGGQGDQETQYF.

This rearrangement joins TRBV28 to TRBJ2-6; possible D gene TRBD1, 5 bases. V was shortened by 4 bases and J by 12 bases, with 10 bases between the two germline ends. The CDR3 consists of 12 residues. The germline gives CDR1 MDHEN, CDR2 SYDVKM. CDR3 DNA sequence: TGTGCCAGCAGTTCAGGGCCCCCCGTCCTGACTTTC. This encodes CASSSGPPVLTF.

V gene TRBV5-1 combines with J gene TRBJ2-3, with 8 bases lining up with TRBD2. Germline lookup yields CDR1 SGHRS and CDR2 YFSETQ. V shed 3 bases and J 3 bases; nucleotides not matched to a gene: 6. CDR3 size: 15 residues. CDR3: CASSSGLALTDTQYF. The CDR3 DNA reads as TGCGCCAGCAGCTCCGGACTAGCTTTGACAGATACGCAGTATTTT.

The chain is built from TRBV6-5 and TRBJ2-5; D possibly corresponds to TRBD1 (7 bases). The V gene lost 7 bases and the J gene lost 4 bases, with 13 bases spanning the gap. The CDR3 loop spans 13 amino acids. Germline-derived CDR1 and CDR2 are MNHEY and SVGAGI. In DNA form, the CDR3 reads TGTGCCAGCAATTTTCAGGGGGGAGAGACCCAGTACTTC. As protein: CASNFQGGETQYF.

The gene calls are TRBV5-1 and TRBJ2-5, with TRBD1 as a possible D gene (7 bases). CDR3 length equals 16 residues. CDR1 and CDR2 from the germline V gene are SGHRS and YFSETQ. V was pared by 1 base and J by 2 bases, with 15 bases between. The CDR3 bases are TGCGCCAGCAGCTTGAGTGGGGACAGCGGGCAAGAGACCCAGTACTTC. Encoded protein: CASSLSGDSGQETQYF.

The J gene is TRBJ2-1, the V gene TRBV4-3; a possible D gene is TRBD1 (5 bases). Germline values: CDR1 LGHNA, CDR2 YSLEER. V dropped 4 bases and J dropped 0 bases, with 10 bases sitting between them. This CDR3 contains 15 residues. The CDR3 region is CASSRDSYSYNEQFF. CDR3 nucleotide sequence: TGCGCCAGCAGCCGAGACAGTTACTCCTACAATGAGCAGTTCTTC.

The chain joins TRBV28 to TRBJ2-7, with D possibly being TRBD1 (6 bases). Trimming removed 3 bases at V and 4 bases at J, with 10 bases between. There are 13 residues in the CDR3. CDR1 is MDHEN and CDR2 is SYDVKM in the germline V gene. CDR3 DNA: TGTGCCAGCAGTTTTTCAGGGACATACGAGCAGTACTTC. It is translated as CASSFSGTYEQYF.